This T cell receptor (beta chain) was profiled in a study of identical twins. This clonotype has only a few counts. The antigen is undetermined. Study-level results: There is a chance that invariant MAIT and iNKT cells partially muddied zero-insertion analyses. Abundant beta clonotypes from cord blood had fewer insertions, unlike memory repertoires, which showed none.

TCRdb re-called the 5' RACE reads with MiXCR, one entry per CDR3 protein. The repertoire holds fewer than 500,000 distinct CDR3 sequences, with approximately 14% as singletons. The data also belong to a second study, concerning yellow fever vaccine responses in identical twins.

Input material: CD4+ T cells sorted from blood. This TCR derives from a woman aged 18-29 years in good health.

The CDR3 sequence: CSYAGTSLSYEQYF. DNA of the CDR3: TGCAGCTACGCCGGGACTAGCCTTTCCTACGAGCAGTACTTC. The chain is built from TRBV20-1 and TRBJ2-7; 9 nucleotides line up with TRBD2. CDR3 length: 14 amino acids. Per germline, CDR1 DFQATT and CDR2 SNEGSKA (reference sequence).